These 8 T cell receptor beta chains were all obtained from the same sample, sequenced in a study of OX40 agonist ivuxolimab in advanced cancers. The repertoire was sequenced with immunoSEQ multiplex PCR; TCRdb's copy has only in-frame clones and lacks some. The sample lists around 80,000 clones; 80% to 95% were seen once. The input for sequencing was CD4+ or CD8+ T cells sorted from blood, taken in a trial of the OX40 agonist ivuxolimab. The receptors derive from an adult with an advanced solid tumor such as melanoma, head and neck, liver or kidney cancer.

The chain employs TRBV10-1 and TRBJ2-3; D is uncertain. Germline lookup yields CDR1 WNHNN and CDR2 SYGVQD (reference sequence). V was shortened by 0 bases and J by 4 bases, with 5 bases between the two germline ends. The CDR3 totals 13 residues. The CDR3 sequence: CASSESSSDTQYF. In nucleotides, the CDR3 is TGCGCCAGCAGTGAGTCGTCGTCAGATACGCAGTATTTT.

The chain employs TRBV6-5 and TRBJ1-1, with D unresolved. The CDR3 has 14 residues. Per the germline V gene, CDR1 is MNHEY and CDR2 is SVGAGI. V shed 3 bases and J shed 4 bases, with 12 bases lying between them. The DNA for the CDR3 is TGTGCCAGCAGTTATGAGACGGATACCACTGAAGCTTTCTTT. It yields the protein CASSYETDTTEAFF.

This rearrangement joins TRBV7-9 to TRBJ2-3; 9 bases are a match to TRBD2. The germline gives CDR1 SEHNR, CDR2 FQNEAQ (reference sequence). With 3 bases clipped from V and 4 bases from J, the junction kept 5 bases outside the gene matches. This CDR3 has 15 residues. For the CDR3, the DNA is TGTGCCAGCAGCTTTAGCGGGAGTCGGGCAGATACGCAGTATTTT. Protein sequence: CASSFSGSRADTQYF.

CDR3 region: CASSFTTTSYNSPLHF. Here the CDR3 DNA reads TGTGCCAGCAGCTTTACAACTACTAGCTATAATTCACCCCTCCACTTT. The chain uses TRBV7-8 and TRBJ1-6; D uncertain. The CDR3 covers 16 residues. With 3 bases removed from V and 3 bases from J, the gap between germline ends came to 12 bases. Germline CDR1 is SGHVS and CDR2 is FQNEAQ. The full variable domain, with the rest looked up from reference TRBV7-8 and TRBJ1-6, is GAGVSQSPRYKVAKRGQDVALRCDPISGHVSLFWYQQALGQGPEFLTYFQNEAQLDKSGLPSDRFFAERPEGSVSTLKIQRTQQEDSAVYLCASSFTTTSYNSPLHFGNGTRLTVT.

The CDR3 is CASKESTDTQYF. The CDR3 bases are TGTGCCAGCAAGGAGAGCACAGATACGCAGTATTTT. The chain links TRBV25-1 to TRBJ2-3, with D uncertain. V was shortened by 7 bases and J by 0 bases, with 5 bases between the two germline ends. CDR1 is MGHDK and CDR2 is SYGVNS in the germline V gene. The CDR3 sequence is 12 residues long. The variable domain in full, with the rest retrieved from reference TRBV25-1 and TRBJ2-3, is EADIYQTPRYLVIGTGKKITLECSQTMGHDKMYWYQQDPGMELHLIHYSYGVNSTEKGDLSSESTVSRIRTEHFPLTLESARPSHTSQYLCASKESTDTQYFGPGTRLTVL.

The rearrangement links TRBV10-1 to TRBJ2-7, with D possibly TRBD1 on 5 matching bases. Trimming stripped 3 bases from V and 3 bases from J, with 18 bases between. CDR1 WNHNN and CDR2 SYGVQD come from the germline V gene (reference sequence). This CDR3 has 16 amino acids. The CDR3 sequence: CASSEGGASGFYEQYF. CDR3 DNA: TGCGCCAGCAGTGAAGGTGGAGCCTCAGGGTTCTACGAGCAGTACTTC.

This rearrangement joins TRBV27 to TRBJ2-7; 13 nucleotides match TRBD2. The CDR3 is 15 residues long. Germline CDR1 reads MNHEY; CDR2 reads SMNVEV (reference sequence). Trimming at V came to 4 bases and at J to 6 bases, leaving 6 bases not matched to a gene. CDR3 DNA: TGTGCCAGCAGTTCCACTAGCGGGGGGGCCCCCGAGCAGTACTTC. Translating it yields CASSSTSGGAPEQYF.

The V gene is TRBV5-1, the J gene TRBJ2-1; perhaps TRBD2 as D (6 bases). The V gene lost 4 bases and the J gene lost 8 bases, with 19 bases spanning the gap. CDR3 size: 15 residues. Germline V CDR1 and CDR2: SGHRS, YFSETQ. The CDR3 loop is CASSPGLSGVDEQFF. The CDR3 coding sequence is TGCGCCAGCAGCCCCGGACTATCGGGGGTGGATGAGCAGTTCTTC.